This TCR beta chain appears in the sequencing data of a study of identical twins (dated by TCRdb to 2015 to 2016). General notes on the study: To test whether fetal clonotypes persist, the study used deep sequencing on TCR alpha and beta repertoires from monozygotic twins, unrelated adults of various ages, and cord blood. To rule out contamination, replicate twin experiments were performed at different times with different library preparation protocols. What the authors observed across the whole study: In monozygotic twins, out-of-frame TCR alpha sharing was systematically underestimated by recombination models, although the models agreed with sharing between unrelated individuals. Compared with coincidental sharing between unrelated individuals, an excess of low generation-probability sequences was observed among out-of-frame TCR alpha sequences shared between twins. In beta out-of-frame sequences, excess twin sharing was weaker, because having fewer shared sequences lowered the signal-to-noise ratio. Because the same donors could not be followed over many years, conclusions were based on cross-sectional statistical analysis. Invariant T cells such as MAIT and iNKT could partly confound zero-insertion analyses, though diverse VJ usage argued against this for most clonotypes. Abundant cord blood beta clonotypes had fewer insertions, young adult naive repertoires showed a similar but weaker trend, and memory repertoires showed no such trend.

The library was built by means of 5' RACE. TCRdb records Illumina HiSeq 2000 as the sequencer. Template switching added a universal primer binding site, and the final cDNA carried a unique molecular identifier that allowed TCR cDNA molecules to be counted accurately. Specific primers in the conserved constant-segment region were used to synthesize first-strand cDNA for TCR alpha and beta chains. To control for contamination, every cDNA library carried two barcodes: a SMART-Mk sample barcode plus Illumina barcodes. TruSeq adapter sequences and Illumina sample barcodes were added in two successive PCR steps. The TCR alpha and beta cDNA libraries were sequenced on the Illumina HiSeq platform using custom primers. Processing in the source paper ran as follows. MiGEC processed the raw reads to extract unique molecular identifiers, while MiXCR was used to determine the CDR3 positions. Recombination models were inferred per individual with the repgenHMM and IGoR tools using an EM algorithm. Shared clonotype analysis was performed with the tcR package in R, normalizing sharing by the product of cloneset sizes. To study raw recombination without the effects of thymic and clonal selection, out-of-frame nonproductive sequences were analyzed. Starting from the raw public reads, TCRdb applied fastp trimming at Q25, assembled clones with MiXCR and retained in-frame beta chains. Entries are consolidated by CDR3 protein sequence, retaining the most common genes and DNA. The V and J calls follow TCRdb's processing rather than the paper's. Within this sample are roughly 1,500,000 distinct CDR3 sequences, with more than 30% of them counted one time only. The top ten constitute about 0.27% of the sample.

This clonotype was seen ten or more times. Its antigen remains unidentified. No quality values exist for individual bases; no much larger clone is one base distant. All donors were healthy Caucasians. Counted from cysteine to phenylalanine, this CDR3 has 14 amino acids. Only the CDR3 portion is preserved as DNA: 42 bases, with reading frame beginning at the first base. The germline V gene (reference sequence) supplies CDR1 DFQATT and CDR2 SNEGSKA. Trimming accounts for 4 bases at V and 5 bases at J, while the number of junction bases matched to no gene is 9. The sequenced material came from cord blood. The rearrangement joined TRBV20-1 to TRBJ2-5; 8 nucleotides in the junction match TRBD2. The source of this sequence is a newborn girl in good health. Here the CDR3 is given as CSATGGGSYETQYF. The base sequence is TGCAGTGCTACCGGGGGGGGATCTTACGAGACCCAGTACTTC.